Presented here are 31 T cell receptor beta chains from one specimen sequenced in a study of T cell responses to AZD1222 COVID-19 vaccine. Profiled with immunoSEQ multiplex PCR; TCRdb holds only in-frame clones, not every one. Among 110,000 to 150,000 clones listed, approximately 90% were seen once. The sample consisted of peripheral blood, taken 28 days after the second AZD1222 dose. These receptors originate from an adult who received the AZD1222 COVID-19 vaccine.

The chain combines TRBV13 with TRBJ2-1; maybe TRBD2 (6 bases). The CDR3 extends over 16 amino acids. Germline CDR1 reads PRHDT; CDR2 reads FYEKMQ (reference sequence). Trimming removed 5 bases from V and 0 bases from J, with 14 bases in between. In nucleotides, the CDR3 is TGTGCCAGCAGCCCTTTAGCGGTGAGCTCCTACAATGAGCAGTTCTTC. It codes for CASSPLAVSSYNEQFF. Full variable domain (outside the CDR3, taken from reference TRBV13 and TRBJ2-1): AAGVIQSPRHLIKEKRETATLKCYPIPRHDTVYWYQQGPGQDPQFLISFYEKMQSDKGSIPDRFSAQQFSDYHSELNMSSLELGDSALYFCASSPLAVSSYNEQFFGPGTRLTVL.

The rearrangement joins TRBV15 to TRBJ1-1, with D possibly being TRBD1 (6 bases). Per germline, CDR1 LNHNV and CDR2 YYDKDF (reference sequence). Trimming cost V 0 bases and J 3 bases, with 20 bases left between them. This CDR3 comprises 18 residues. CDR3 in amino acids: CATSRDSIRGARYTEAFF. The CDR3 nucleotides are TGTGCCACCAGCAGAGATTCAATCAGGGGCGCACGGTACACTGAAGCTTTCTTT.

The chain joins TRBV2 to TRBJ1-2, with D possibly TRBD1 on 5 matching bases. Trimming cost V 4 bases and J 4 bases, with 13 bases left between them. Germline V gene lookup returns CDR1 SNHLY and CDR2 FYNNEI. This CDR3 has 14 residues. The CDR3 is CASSAGTPFYGYTF. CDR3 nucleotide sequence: TGTGCCAGCAGTGCCGGGACTCCATTCTATGGCTACACCTTC.

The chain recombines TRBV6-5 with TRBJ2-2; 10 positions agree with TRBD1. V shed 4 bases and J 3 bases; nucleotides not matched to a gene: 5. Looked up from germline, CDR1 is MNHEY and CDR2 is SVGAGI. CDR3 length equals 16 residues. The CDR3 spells CASSSRTGGHTGELFF. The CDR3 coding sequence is TGTGCCAGCAGTTCCAGGACAGGGGGGCACACCGGGGAGCTGTTTTTT.

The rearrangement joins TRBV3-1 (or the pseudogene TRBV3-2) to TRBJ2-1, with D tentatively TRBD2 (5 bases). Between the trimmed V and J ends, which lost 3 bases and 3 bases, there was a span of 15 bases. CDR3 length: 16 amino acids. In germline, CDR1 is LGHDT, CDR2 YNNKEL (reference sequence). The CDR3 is CASSHATSRFYNEQFF. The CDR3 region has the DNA TGTGCCAGCAGCCATGCAACTAGTAGGTTCTACAATGAGCAGTTCTTC.

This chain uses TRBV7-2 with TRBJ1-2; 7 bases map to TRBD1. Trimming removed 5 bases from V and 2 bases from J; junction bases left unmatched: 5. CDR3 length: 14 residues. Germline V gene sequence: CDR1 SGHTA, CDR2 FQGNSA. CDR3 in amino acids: CASSVYRGNYGYTF. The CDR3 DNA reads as TGTGCCAGCAGCGTTTACAGGGGAAACTATGGCTACACCTTC.

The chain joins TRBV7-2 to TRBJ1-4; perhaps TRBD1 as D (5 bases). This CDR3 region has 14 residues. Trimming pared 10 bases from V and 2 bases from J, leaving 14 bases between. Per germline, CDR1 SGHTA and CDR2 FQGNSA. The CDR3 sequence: CATALGRTNEKLFF. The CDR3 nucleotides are TGTGCCACCGCTTTGGGGCGGACTAATGAAAAACTGTTTTTT.

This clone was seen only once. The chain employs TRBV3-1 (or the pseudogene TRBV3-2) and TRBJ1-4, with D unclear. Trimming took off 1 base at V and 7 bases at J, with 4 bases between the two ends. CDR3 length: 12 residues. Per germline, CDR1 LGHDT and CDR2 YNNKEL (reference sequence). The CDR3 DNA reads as TGTGCCAGCAGCCAAGGGCCTGAAAAACTGTTTTTT. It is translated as CASSQGPEKLFF.

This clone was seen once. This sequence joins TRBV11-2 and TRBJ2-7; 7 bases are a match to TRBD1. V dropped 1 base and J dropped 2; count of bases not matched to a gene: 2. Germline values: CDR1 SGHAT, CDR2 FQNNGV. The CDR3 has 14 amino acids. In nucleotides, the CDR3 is TGTGCCAGCAGCTTAGGGACAGGAGCCTACGAGCAGTACTTC. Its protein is CASSLGTGAYEQYF.

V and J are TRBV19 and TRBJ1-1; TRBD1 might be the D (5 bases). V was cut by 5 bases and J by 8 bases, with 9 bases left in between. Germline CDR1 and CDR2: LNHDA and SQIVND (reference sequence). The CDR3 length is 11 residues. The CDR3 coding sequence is TGTGCCAGTAGTCCTGGGACCGAAGCTTTCTTT. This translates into CASSPGTEAFF.

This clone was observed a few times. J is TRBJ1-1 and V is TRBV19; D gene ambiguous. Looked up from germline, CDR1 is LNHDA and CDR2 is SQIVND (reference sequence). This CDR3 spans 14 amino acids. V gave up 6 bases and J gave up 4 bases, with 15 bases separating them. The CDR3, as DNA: TGTGCCAGTAGCTATGGCAATACAGTCACTGAAGCTTTCTTT. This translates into CASSYGNTVTEAFF.

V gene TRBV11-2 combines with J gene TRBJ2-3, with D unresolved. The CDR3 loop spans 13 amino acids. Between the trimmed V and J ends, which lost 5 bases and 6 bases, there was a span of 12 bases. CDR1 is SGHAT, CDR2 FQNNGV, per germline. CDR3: CASSNTLTDTQYF. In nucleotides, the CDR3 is TGTGCCAGCAGCAACACGCTGACCGATACGCAGTATTTT. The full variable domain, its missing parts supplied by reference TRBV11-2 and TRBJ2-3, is EAGVAQSPRYKIIEKRQSVAFWCNPISGHATLYWYQQILGQGPKLLIQFQNNGVVDDSQLPKDRFSAERLKGVDSTLKIQPAKLEDSAVYLCASSNTLTDTQYFGPGTRLTVL.

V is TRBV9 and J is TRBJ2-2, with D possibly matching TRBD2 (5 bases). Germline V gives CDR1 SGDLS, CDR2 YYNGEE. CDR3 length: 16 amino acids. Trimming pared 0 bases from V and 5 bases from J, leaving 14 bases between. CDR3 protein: CASSVGTSGGTGELFF. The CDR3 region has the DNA TGTGCCAGCAGCGTAGGGACGAGTGGCGGGACCGGGGAGCTGTTTTTT.

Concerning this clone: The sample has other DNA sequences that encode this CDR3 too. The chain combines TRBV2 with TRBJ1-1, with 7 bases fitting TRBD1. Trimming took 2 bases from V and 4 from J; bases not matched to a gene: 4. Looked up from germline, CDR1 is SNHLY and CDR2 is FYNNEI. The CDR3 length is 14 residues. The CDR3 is CASSERQGGTEAFF. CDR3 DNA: TGTGCCAGCAGTGAAAGACAGGGTGGCACTGAAGCTTTCTTT.

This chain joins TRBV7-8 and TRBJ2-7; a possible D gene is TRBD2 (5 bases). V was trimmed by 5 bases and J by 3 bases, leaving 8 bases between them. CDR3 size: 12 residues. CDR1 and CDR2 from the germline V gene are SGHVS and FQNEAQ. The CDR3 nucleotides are TGTGCCAGCAGCCACACTAGCTACGAGCAGTACTTC. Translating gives CASSHTSYEQYF.

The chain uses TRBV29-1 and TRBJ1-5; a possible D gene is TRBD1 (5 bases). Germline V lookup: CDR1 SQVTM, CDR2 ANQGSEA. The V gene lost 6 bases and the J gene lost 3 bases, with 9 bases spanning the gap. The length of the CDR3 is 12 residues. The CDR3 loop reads CSVAGTNQPQHF. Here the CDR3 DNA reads TGCAGCGTAGCCGGGACCAATCAGCCCCAGCATTTT.

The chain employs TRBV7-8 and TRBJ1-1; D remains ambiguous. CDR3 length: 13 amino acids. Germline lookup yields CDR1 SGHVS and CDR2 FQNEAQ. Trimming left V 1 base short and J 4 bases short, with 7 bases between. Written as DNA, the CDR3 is TGTGCCAGCAGCTTAGGGCTGAGCACTGAAGCTTTCTTT. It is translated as CASSLGLSTEAFF.

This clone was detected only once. The CDR3 spells CAAQDTYEQYF. The DNA for the CDR3 is TGTGCCGCACAGGATACCTACGAGCAGTACTTC. The V and J genes are TRBV7-9 and TRBJ2-7; tentative D call: TRBD1 (5 bases). Between the trimmed V and J ends, which lost 11 bases and 2 bases, there was a span of 10 bases. Germline CDR1 is SEHNR and CDR2 is FQNEAQ (reference sequence). The CDR3 covers 11 residues. Drawing the rest from reference TRBV7-9 and TRBJ2-7, the complete variable domain is DTGVSQNPRHKITKRGQNVTFRCDPISEHNRLYWYRQTLGQGPEFLTYFQNEAQLEKSRLLSDRFSAERPKGSFSTLEIQRTEQGDSAMYLCAAQDTYEQYFGPGTRLTVT.

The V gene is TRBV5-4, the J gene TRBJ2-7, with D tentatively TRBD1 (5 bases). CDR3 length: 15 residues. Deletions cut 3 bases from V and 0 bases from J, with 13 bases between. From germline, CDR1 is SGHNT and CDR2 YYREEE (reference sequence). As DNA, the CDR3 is TGTGCCAGCAGCTCCGCGGCAGGGTCCTCCTACGAGCAGTACTTC. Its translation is CASSSAAGSSYEQYF. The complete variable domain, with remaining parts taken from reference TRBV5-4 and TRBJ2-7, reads ETGVTQSPTHLIKTRGQQVTLRCSSQSGHNTVSWYQQALGQGPQFIFQYYREEENGRGNFPPRFSGLQFPNYSSELNVNALELDDSALYLCASSSAAGSSYEQYFGPGTRLTVT.

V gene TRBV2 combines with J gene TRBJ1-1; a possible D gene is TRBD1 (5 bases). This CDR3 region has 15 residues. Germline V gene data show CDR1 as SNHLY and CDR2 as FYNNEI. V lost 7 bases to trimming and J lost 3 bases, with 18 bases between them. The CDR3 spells CASTLSGTVDTEAFF. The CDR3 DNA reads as TGTGCCAGCACCCTCTCCGGGACGGTAGACACTGAAGCTTTCTTT.

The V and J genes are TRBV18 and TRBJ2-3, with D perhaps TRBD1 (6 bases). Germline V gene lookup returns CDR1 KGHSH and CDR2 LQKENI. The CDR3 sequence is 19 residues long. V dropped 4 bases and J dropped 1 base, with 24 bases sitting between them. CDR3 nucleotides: TGTGCCAGCTCACTACTAATCAGCCGGACAGTAGAGCGCACAGATACGCAGTATTTT. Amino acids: CASSLLISRTVERTDTQYF.

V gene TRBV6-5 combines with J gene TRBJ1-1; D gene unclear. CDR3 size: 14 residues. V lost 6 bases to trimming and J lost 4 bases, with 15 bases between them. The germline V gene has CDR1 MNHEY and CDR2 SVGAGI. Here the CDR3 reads CASSLQDYGTEAFF. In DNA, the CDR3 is TGTGCCAGCAGCCTACAAGACTACGGCACTGAAGCTTTCTTT.

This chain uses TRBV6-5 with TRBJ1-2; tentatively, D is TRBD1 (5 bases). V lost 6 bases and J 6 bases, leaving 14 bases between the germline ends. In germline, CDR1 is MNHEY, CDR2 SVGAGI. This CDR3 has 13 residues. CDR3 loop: CASSPGKRNGYTF. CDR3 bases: TGTGCCAGCAGCCCAGGGAAGCGGAATGGCTACACCTTC.

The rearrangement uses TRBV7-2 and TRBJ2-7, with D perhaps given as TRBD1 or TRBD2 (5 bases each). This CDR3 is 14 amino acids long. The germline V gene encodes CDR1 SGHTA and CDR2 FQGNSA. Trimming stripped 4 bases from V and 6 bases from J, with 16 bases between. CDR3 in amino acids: CASSSSGAGFEQYF. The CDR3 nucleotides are TGTGCCAGCAGCTCCTCCGGGGCTGGCTTCGAGCAGTACTTC.

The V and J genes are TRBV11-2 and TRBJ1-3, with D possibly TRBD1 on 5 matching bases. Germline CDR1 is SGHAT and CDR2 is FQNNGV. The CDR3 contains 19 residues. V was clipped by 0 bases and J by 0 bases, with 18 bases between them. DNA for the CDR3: TGTGCCAGCAGCTTAGAGAAGGGACCAAACTTCTACTCTGGAAACACCATATATTTT. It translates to CASSLEKGPNFYSGNTIYF. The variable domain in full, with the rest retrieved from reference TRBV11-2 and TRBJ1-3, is EAGVAQSPRYKIIEKRQSVAFWCNPISGHATLYWYQQILGQGPKLLIQFQNNGVVDDSQLPKDRFSAERLKGVDSTLKIQPAKLEDSAVYLCASSLEKGPNFYSGNTIYFGEGSWLTVV.

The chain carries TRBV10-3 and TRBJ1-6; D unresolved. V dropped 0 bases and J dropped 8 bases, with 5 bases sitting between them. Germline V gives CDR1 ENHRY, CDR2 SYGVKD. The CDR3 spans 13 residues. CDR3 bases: TGTGCCATCAGTGAGTCTGGCTATTCACCCCTCCACTTT. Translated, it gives CAISESGYSPLHF.

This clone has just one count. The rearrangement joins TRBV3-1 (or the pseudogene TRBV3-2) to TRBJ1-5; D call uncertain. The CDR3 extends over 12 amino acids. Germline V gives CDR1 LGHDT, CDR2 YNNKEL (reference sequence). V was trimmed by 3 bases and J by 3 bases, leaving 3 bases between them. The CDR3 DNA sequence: TGTGCCAGCAGCCAGACCAATCAGCCCCAGCATTTT. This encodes CASSQTNQPQHF.

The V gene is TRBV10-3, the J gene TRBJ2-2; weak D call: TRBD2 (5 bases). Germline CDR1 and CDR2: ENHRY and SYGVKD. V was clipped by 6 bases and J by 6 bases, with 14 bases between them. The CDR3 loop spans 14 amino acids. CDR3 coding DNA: TGTGCCATCAGAAGGACTCTGGGCGCCGGGGAGCTGTTTTTT. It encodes CAIRRTLGAGELFF.

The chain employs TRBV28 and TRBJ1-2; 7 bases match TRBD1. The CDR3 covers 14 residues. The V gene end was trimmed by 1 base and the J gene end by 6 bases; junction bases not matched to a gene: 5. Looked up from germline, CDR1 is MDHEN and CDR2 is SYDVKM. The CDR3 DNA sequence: TGTGCCAGCAGTTTATCCGACAGGGTCGATGGCTACACCTTC. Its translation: CASSLSDRVDGYTF.

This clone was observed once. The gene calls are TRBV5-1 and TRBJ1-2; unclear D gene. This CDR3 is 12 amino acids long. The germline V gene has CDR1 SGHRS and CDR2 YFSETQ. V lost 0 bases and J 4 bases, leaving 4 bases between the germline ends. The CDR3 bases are TGCGCCAGCAGCTTGGATGCCTATGGCTACACCTTC. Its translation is CASSLDAYGYTF. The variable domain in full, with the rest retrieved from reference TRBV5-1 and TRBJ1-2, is KAGVTQTPRYLIKTRGQQVTLSCSPISGHRSVSWYQQTPGQGLQFLFEYFSETQRNKGNFPGRFSGRQFSNSRSEMNVSTLELGDSALYLCASSLDAYGYTFGSGTRLTVV.

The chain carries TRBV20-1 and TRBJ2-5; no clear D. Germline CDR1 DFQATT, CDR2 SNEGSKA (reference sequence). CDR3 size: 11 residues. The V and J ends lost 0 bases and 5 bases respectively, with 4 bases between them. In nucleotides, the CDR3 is TGCAGTGCTAGAGATTGGGAGACCCAGTACTTC. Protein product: CSARDWETQYF.